This TCR beta chain was profiled in a study of monozygotic twins with inflammatory bowel disease. The template switching step added UMIs that contained a 6-nucleotide sample barcode. After re-calling the 5' RACE reads, TCRdb lists one entry per CDR3 protein, DNA absent. The table gives 300,000 to 450,000 distinct CDR3 sequences; the top ten clones make up 2.6% of it. The germline V gene has CDR1 SGHTA and CDR2 FQGTGA. The CDR3 length is 12 residues. The sample comprised blood. V and J are TRBV7-3 and TRBJ2-1. This TCR was recovered from a human donor with ulcerative colitis or Crohn's disease, or a healthy co-twin of an affected twin (not recorded which). This chain's CDR3 is CASSQAGQEQFF.